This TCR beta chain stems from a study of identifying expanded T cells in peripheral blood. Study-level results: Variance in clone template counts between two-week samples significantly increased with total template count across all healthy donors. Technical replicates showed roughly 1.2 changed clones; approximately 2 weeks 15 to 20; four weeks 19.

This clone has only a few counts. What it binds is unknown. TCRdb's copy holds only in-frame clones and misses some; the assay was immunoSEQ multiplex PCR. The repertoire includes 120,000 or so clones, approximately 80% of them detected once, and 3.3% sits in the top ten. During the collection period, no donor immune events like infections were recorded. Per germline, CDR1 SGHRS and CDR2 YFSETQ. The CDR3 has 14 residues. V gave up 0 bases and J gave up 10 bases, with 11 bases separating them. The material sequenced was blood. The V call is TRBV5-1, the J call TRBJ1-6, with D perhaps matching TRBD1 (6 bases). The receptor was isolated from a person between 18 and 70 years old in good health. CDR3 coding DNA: TGCGCCAGCAGCTTGGCCGGGAGGGGGTCACCCCTCCACTTT. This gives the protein CASSLAGRGSPLHF.